This TCR beta chain was captured in a study of blood T cells in healthy people across ages. The second PCR ran about 6 to 12 cycles with a sample-barcoded 5' primer and J-beta primers. In TCRdb, the 5' RACE reads were re-called with MiXCR into one record per CDR3 protein. The data contain hundreds of thousands of distinct CDR3 sequences, approximately 48% of them singletons. Findings and limits, study-wide: Both higher diversity and more naive CD4+ cells marked long-lived donors when set against aged donors. From one million sequenced T cells, diversity estimates were lower bounds. Lack of knowledge of donor CMV status possibly confounded expanded clonotype changes. Leaving the PBMCs unsorted stopped any conclusive comparison of naive versus antigen-experienced cells.

In this sample, this clonotype turned up a few times. As yet, its antigen is unknown. The CDR3 consists of 14 residues. Germline CDR1 MNHNS, CDR2 SASEGT. V lost 10 bases and J lost 3, with 18 bases in between. The sample was blood. The origin of this receptor is a man between 60 and 70 years old in good health. V is TRBV6-1 and J is TRBJ1-1; D is perhaps TRBD1 (5 bases). CDR3 nucleotides: TGTGCCATCCTAAGAGGGGTACGAGACACTGAAGCTTTCTTT. Translation gives CAILRGVRDTEAFF.